This T cell receptor beta chain was found in a study of PD-1 blockade in classical Hodgkin lymphoma. Each patient relapsed following autologous stem cell transplantation, and prior brentuximab vedotin exposure differed. Progressive disease, partial response or complete response was each patient's best response. Germline trimming cut 4 bases from V and 5 bases from J; bases unmatched to any gene: 12. From germline, CDR1 is MNHNS and CDR2 SASEGT. CDR3 length equals 17 residues. Sequencing used immunoSEQ multiplex PCR; TCRdb keeps in-frame clones, though not all of them. The table lists more than 55,000 clones, approximately 90% of them singletons. In this sample, this clone is medium-sized (0.01 to 0.1%).

The sequence came from a human donor with classical Hodgkin lymphoma. This chain uses TRBV6-1 with TRBJ1-5; 9 bases are a match to TRBD1. The input for sequencing was peripheral blood mononuclear cells (PBMCs), taken before the second cycle of nivolumab. The CDR3 coding sequence is TGTGCCAGCAGTGCCGAAATCGGAGGACAGGGGCATCAGCCCCAGCATTTT. Protein sequence: CASSAEIGGQGHQPQHF.